The sequence of this T cell receptor beta chain was determined in a study of memory CD4+ T cells and cytomegalovirus serostatus. Single viable CD3+CD4+CD8-CD45RO+ cells were sorted as the memory CD4+ T cells. CDR1 is MNHEY, CDR2 SMNVEV, per germline (reference sequence). The CDR3 has 12 residues. The ends were cut back, 8 bases at V and 10 bases at J, with 14 bases in the middle. Clones were read by immunoSEQ multiplex PCR, and TCRdb kept only the in-frame ones, dropping some. The top ten hold under 1% of the sample, which has about 52,000 clones, roughly three quarters seen once. The TCR sequence derives from an adult in good health and CMV-seronegative. This chain connects TRBV27 to TRBJ1-4; D possibly corresponds to TRBD1 (6 bases). The sequencing sample was made of memory CD4+ T cells from blood. The CDR3 is CASGTGLIKLFF. The DNA for the CDR3 is TGTGCCAGCGGTACAGGGTTGATAAAACTGTTTTTT.